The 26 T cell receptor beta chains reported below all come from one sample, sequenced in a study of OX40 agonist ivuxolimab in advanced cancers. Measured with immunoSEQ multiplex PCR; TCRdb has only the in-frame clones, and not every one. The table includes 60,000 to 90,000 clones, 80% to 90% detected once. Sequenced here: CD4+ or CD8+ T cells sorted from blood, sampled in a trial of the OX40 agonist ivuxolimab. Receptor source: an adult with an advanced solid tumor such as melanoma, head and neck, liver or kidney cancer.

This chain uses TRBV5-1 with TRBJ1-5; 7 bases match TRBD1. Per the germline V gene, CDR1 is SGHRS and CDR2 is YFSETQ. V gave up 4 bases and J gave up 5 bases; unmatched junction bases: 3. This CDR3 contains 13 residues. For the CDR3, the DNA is TGCGCCAGCAGCATCGGACAGGATCAGCCCCAGCATTTT. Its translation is CASSIGQDQPQHF.

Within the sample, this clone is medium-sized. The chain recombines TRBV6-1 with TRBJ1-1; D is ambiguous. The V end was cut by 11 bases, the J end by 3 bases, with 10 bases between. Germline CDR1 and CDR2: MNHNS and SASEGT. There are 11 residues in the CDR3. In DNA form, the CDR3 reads TGTGCCGGAAGGATGGACACTGAAGCTTTCTTT. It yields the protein CAGRMDTEAFF.

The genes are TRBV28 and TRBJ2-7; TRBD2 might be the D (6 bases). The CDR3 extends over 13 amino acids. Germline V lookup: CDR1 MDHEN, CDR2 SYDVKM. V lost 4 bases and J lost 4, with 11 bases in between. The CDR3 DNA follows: TGTGCCAGCAGTTCCGGGGCGGGGTACGAGCAGTACTTC. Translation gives CASSSGAGYEQYF.

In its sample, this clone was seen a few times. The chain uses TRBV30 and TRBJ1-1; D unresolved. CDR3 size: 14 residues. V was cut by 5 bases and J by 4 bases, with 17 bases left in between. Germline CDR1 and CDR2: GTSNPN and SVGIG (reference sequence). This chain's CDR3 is CAWLPLGSGTEAFF. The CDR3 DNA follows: TGTGCCTGGTTGCCCTTGGGCTCGGGCACTGAAGCTTTCTTT. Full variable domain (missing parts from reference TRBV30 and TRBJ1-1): SQTIHQWPATLVQPVGSPLSLECTVEGTSNPNLYWYRQAAGRGLQLLFYSVGIGQISSEVPQNLSASRPQDRQFILSSKKLLLSDSGFYLCAWLPLGSGTEAFFGQGTRLTVV.

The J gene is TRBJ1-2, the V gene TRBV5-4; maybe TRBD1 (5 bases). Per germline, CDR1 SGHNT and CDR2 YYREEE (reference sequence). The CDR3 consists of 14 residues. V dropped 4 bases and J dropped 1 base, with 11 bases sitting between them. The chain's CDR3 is CASSLDSFNYGYTF. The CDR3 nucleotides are TGTGCCAGCAGCCTAGACAGTTTTAACTATGGCTACACCTTC.

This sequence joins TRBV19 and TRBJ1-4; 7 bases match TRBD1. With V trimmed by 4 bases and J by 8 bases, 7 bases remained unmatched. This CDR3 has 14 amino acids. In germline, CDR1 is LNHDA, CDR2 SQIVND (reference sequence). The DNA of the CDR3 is TGTGCCAGTAGTAAGAGGGGGCAAGTGGAAAAACTGTTTTTT. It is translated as CASSKRGQVEKLFF.

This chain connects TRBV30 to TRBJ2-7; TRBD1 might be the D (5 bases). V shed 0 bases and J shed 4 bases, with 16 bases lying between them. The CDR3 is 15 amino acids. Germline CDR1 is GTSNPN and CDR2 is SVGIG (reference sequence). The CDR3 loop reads CAWSVFSGNPYEQYF. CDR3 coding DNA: TGTGCCTGGAGTGTATTTTCAGGGAACCCATACGAGCAGTACTTC.

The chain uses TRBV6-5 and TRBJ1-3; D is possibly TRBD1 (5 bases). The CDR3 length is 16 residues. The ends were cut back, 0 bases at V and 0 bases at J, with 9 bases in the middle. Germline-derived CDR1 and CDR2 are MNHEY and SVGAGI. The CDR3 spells CASSYSRGVSGNTIYF. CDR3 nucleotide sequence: TGTGCCAGCAGTTACTCAAGGGGTGTCTCTGGAAACACCATATATTTT.

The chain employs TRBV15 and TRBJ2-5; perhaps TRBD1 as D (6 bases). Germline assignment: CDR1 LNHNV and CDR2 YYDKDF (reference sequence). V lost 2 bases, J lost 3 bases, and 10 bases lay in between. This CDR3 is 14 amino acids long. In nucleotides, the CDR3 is TGTGCCACCAGCAGATTACAGGGAAAAGAGACCCAGTACTTC. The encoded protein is CATSRLQGKETQYF.

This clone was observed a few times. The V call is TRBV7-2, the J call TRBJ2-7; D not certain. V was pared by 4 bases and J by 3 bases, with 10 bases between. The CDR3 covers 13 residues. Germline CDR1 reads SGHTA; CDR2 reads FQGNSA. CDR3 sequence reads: CASSSGNSYEQYF. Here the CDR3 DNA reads TGTGCCAGCAGCTCCGGTAACAGCTACGAGCAGTACTTC.

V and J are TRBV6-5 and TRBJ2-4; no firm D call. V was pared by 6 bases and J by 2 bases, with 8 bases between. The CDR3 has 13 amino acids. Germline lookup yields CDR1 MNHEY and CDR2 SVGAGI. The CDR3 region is CASSTDPKNIQYF. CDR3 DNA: TGTGCCAGCAGCACGGACCCCAAAAACATTCAGTACTTC.

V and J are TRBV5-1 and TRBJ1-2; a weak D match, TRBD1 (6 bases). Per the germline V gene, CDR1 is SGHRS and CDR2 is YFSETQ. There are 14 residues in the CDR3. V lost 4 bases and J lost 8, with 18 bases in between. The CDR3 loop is CASSQRETRGGYTF. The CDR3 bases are TGCGCCAGCAGCCAGAGAGAAACCAGGGGAGGCTACACCTTC.

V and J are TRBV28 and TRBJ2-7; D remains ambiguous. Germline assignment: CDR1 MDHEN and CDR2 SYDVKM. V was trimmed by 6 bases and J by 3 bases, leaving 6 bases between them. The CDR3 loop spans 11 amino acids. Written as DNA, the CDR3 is TGTGCCAGCAGCCGATTCTACGAGCAGTACTTC. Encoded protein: CASSRFYEQYF.

The CDR3 bases are TGTGCCAGCAGACCCGGACAGGGGGCGGGAGAGCAGTACTTC. Protein: CASRPGQGAGEQYF. The chain has TRBV28 and TRBJ2-7; 11 bases are shared with TRBD1. The CDR3 loop spans 14 amino acids. J gave up 7 bases and V 6 bases, and 8 bases lay outside the gene matches. Looked up from germline, CDR1 is MDHEN and CDR2 is SYDVKM.

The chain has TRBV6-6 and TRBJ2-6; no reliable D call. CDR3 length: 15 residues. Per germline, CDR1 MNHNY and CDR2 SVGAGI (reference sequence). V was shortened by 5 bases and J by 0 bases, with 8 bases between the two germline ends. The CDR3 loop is CASSKLTSGANVLTF. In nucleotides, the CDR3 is TGTGCCAGCAGTAAACTTACCTCTGGGGCCAACGTCCTGACTTTC.

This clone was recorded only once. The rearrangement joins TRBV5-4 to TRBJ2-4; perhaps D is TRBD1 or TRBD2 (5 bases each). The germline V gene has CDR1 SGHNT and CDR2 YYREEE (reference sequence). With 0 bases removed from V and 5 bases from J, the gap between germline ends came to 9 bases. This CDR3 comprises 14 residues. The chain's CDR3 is CASSLDRGQNIQYF. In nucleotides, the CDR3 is TGTGCCAGCAGCTTGGATAGGGGACAAAACATTCAGTACTTC. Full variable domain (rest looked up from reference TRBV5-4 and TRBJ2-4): ETGVTQSPTHLIKTRGQQVTLRCSSQSGHNTVSWYQQALGQGPQFIFQYYREEENGRGNFPPRFSGLQFPNYSSELNVNALELDDSALYLCASSLDRGQNIQYFGAGTRLSVL.

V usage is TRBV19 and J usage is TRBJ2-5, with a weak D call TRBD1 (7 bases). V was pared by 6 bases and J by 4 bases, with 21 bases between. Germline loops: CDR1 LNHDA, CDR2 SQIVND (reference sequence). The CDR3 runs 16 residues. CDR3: CASSPTGEVGRETQYF. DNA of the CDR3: TGTGCCAGTAGCCCCACAGGGGAGGTGGGTCGAGAGACCCAGTACTTC.

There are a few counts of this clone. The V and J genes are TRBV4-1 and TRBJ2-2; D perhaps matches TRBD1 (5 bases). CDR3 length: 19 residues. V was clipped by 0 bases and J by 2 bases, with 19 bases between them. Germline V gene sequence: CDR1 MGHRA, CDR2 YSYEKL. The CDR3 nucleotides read TGCGCCAGCAGCCAAGATTCTACGGCCAGGGTGATTAACACCGGGGAGCTGTTTTTT. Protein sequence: CASSQDSTARVINTGELFF.

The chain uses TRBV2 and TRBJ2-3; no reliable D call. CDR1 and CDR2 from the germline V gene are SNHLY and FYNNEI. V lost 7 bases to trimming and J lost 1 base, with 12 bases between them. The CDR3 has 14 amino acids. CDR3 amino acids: CASKGIKGTDTQYF. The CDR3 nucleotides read TGTGCCAGCAAAGGGATAAAGGGCACAGATACGCAGTATTTT.

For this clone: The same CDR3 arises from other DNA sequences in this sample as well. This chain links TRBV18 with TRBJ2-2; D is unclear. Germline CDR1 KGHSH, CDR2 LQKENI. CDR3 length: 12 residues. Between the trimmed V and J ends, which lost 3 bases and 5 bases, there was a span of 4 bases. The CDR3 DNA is TGTGCCAGCTCACCGGGGACCGGGGAGCTGTTTTTT. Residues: CASSPGTGELFF.

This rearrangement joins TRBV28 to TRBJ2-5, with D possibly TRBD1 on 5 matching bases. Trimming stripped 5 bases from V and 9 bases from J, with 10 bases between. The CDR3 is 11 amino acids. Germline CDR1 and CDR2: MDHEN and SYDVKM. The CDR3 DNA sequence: TGTGCCAGCAGTAAGATGGGGCCCCAGTACTTC. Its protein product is CASSKMGPQYF.

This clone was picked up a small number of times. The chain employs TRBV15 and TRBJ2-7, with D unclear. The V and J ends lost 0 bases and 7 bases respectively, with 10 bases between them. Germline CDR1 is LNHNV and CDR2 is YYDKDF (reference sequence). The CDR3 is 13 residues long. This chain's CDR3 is CATSREGTREQYF. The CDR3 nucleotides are TGTGCCACCAGCAGAGAGGGAACCAGAGAGCAGTACTTC.

CDR3 sequence: CASSLLTGGPYNEQFF. DNA for the CDR3: TGTGCCAGCAGCCTTCTAACGGGGGGGCCCTACAATGAGCAGTTCTTC. The genes are TRBV4-2 and TRBJ2-1, with TRBD2 matching over 8 bases. V lost 4 bases and J lost 2; bases outside the gene matches: 7. The CDR3 totals 16 residues. Per the germline V gene, CDR1 is LGHNA and CDR2 is YNFKEQ.

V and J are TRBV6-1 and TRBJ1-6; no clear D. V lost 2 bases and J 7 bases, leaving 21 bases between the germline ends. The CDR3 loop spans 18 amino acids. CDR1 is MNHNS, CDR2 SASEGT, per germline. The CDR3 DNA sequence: TGTGCCAGCAGTGAAAATGTAGTCCCGGGAGTTCAAAATTCACCCCTCCACTTT. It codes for CASSENVVPGVQNSPLHF.

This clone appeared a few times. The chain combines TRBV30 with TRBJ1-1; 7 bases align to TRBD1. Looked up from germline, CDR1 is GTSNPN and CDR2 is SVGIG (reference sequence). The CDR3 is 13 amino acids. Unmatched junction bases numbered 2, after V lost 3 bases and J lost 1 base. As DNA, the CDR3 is TGTGCCTGGAGGGACAGGAGGAACACTGAAGCTTTCTTT. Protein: CAWRDRRNTEAFF. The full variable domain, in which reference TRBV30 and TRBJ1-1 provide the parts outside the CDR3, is SQTIHQWPATLVQPVGSPLSLECTVEGTSNPNLYWYRQAAGRGLQLLFYSVGIGQISSEVPQNLSASRPQDRQFILSSKKLLLSDSGFYLCAWRDRRNTEAFFGQGTRLTVV.

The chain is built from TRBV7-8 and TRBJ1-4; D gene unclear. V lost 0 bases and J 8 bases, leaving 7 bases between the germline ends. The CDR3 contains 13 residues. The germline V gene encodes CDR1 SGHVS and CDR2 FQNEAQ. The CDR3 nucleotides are TGTGCCAGCAGCTTAGCGGGGAGGGAAAAACTGTTTTTT. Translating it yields CASSLAGREKLFF.